Following are 23 T cell receptor beta chains from one sample sequenced in a study of blood T cells in healthy people across ages. A sample-barcoded 5' primer and a J-beta primer mix were used in a second PCR of roughly 6 to 11 cycles. TCRdb fed the 5' RACE reads into MiXCR, producing one record per CDR3 protein. The table includes 600,000 to 650,000 distinct CDR3 sequences, around 54% detected once. Source material: blood. The receptor set was obtained from a man aged 55-75 years in good health.

This chain joins TRBV24-1 and TRBJ2-1; 7 positions agree with TRBD1. This CDR3 comprises 15 residues. The trim removed 2 bases at V and 8 bases at J, leaving 8 bases unmatched. CDR1 is KGHDR and CDR2 is SFDVKD in the germline V gene. CDR3 residues: CATSDYQQGWDEQFF. The CDR3 nucleotides read TGTGCCACCAGTGATTACCAACAGGGGTGGGATGAGCAGTTCTTC.

The rearrangement links TRBV5-1 to TRBJ1-4; the D gene is possibly TRBD1 (5 bases). The V end was cut by 3 bases, the J end by 8 bases, with 20 bases between. The CDR3 runs 16 residues. Germline lookup yields CDR1 SGHRS and CDR2 YFSETQ. The CDR3 region has the DNA TGCGCCAGCAGCTCCGCCGACAGCCGTGCGGGGGAAAAACTGTTTTTT. Its protein product is CASSSADSRAGEKLFF.

In its sample, this clonotype was seen a few times. V and J are TRBV2 and TRBJ2-5, with TRBD2 as a possible D gene (6 bases). The CDR3 spans 16 residues. Per the germline V gene, CDR1 is SNHLY and CDR2 is FYNNEI. Trimming stripped 6 bases from V and 2 bases from J, with 19 bases between. CDR3 nucleotides: TGTGCCAGCAGAGGAACCCCCGGGACTGGACAAGAGACCCAGTACTTC. Its translation: CASRGTPGTGQETQYF.

In its sample, this clonotype was seen once. The chain joins TRBV6-1 to TRBJ1-2; 7 bases match TRBD1. The V and J ends lost 7 bases and 7 bases, in that order; junction bases with no gene match: 18. This CDR3 spans 16 amino acids. CDR1 is MNHNS, CDR2 SASEGT, per germline. CDR3 coding DNA: TGTGCCAGCATTTCGAAGGAGGGGGCAGGAATTGGTGGCTACACCTTC. Translating gives CASISKEGAGIGGYTF.

This clonotype was counted once. V is TRBV12-3 or TRBV12-4 and J is TRBJ2-1; D is undetermined. The ends were cut back, 6 bases at V and 5 bases at J, with 8 bases in the middle. The CDR3 is 12 residues long. The CDR3 bases are TGTGCCAGCAGAGTCCAAAACAATGAGCAGTTCTTC. It codes for CASRVQNNEQFF.

In this sample, this clonotype turned up a few times. The rearrangement joins TRBV20-1 to TRBJ2-7; D is uncertain. Germline V gene lookup returns CDR1 DFQATT and CDR2 SNEGSKA (reference sequence). V was shortened by 3 bases and J by 0 bases, with 15 bases between the two germline ends. The CDR3 runs to 15 residues. CDR3 in amino acids: CSASPQSQLSYEQYF. As DNA, the CDR3 is TGCAGTGCTAGCCCGCAGAGTCAGCTCTCCTACGAGCAGTACTTC.

Remarks on this clonotype: This may stem from a read error, because a much larger clone lies one nucleotide away. The chain has TRBV5-1 and TRBJ2-5; D gene ambiguous. Germline V gene lookup returns CDR1 SGHRS and CDR2 YFSETQ. The CDR3 covers 13 residues. The CDR3: CVSSRGYQETQYF. CDR3 nucleotide sequence: TGCGTCAGCAGCCGAGGTTACCAAGAGACCCAGTACTTC.

This clonotype was seen a few times. The chain combines TRBV10-2 with TRBJ2-1; 7 bases agree with TRBD2. The V and J ends lost 11 bases and 7 bases, in that order; junction bases with no gene match: 11. Germline CDR1 WSHSY, CDR2 SAAADI. This CDR3 region has 13 residues. The CDR3 here is CAVKRGLGNEQFF. In DNA, the CDR3 is TGCGCCGTTAAGCGGGGCCTGGGGAATGAGCAGTTCTTC.

The rearrangement links TRBV20-1 to TRBJ2-7; D is perhaps TRBD1 (6 bases). Germline CDR1 DFQATT, CDR2 SNEGSKA (reference sequence). This CDR3 comprises 13 residues. The V gene lost 7 bases and the J gene lost 3 bases, with 16 bases spanning the gap. CDR3 DNA sequence: TGCAGTGGGACCGAGGGACACAACTACGAGCAGTACTTC. Translation: CSGTEGHNYEQYF.

The CDR3 reads CSASGGAFAYEQYF. The CDR3 nucleotides are TGCAGTGCTAGCGGGGGGGCCTTTGCCTACGAGCAGTACTTC. The rearrangement links TRBV20-1 to TRBJ2-7, with 8 nucleotides matching TRBD2. V lost 3 bases to trimming and J lost 2 bases; unmatched junction nucleotides: 6. This CDR3 contains 14 residues. Germline V lookup: CDR1 DFQATT, CDR2 SNEGSKA (reference sequence).

The chain joins TRBV20-1 to TRBJ2-1; TRBD2 is a possible D gene (5 bases). Germline V gene lookup returns CDR1 DFQATT and CDR2 SNEGSKA (reference sequence). The CDR3 covers 15 residues. Deletions cut 5 bases from V and 1 base from J, with 15 bases between. CDR3 amino acids: CSAPQAARSYNEQFF. CDR3 DNA: TGCAGTGCTCCCCAAGCGGCTAGATCCTACAATGAGCAGTTCTTC.

At least ten counts were recorded for this clonotype. The rearrangement joins TRBV3-1 to TRBJ2-1; D may be TRBD1 (6 bases). The CDR3 spans 13 residues. Trimming stripped 9 bases from V and 0 bases from J, with 9 bases between. CDR1 LGHDT and CDR2 YNNKEL come from the germline V gene (reference sequence). CDR3 DNA sequence: TGTGCCAGAACAGGGAGCTCCTACAATGAGCAGTTCTTC. It yields the protein CARTGSSYNEQFF.

This chain connects TRBV9 to TRBJ2-3; 7 bases align to TRBD2. J lost 3 bases, V lost 0 bases, and 4 bases had no gene match. Germline V gives CDR1 SGDLS, CDR2 YYNGEE. The CDR3 length is 15 residues. The CDR3, as DNA: TGTGCCAGCAGCGTAGAGGCTAGCGGAACAGATACGCAGTATTTT. It codes for CASSVEASGTDTQYF.

The chain links TRBV20-1 to TRBJ1-2; maybe TRBD1 (5 bases). Germline assignment: CDR1 DFQATT and CDR2 SNEGSKA (reference sequence). Trimming shortened V by 5 bases and J by 8 bases, and 9 bases separated the two germline ends. The length of the CDR3 is 10 residues. The CDR3 bases are TGCAGTGCTTTCAGGGACGGCTACACCTTC. Encoded protein: CSAFRDGYTF.

This clonotype came up a few times. This chain uses TRBV5-1 with TRBJ1-1; 7 nucleotides agree with TRBD1. Per the germline V gene, CDR1 is SGHRS and CDR2 is YFSETQ. J was trimmed by 2 bases and V by 2 bases; bases with no gene match: 3. The CDR3 spans 14 residues. CDR3 loop: CASSLQGINTEAFF. The CDR3 DNA is TGCGCCAGCAGCTTACAGGGGATAAACACTGAAGCTTTCTTT.

This clonotype was recorded many times. The chain recombines TRBV5-1 with TRBJ2-5; TRBD2 aligns across 9 bases. V shed 4 bases, J shed 4 bases, and the junction held 8 bases outside the gene matches. Germline V CDR1 and CDR2: SGHRS, YFSETQ. The CDR3 consists of 15 residues. The CDR3 nucleotides are TGCGCCAGCAGCAACCAAGCGGGGGGCAGAGAGACCCAGTACTTC. This gives the protein CASSNQAGGRETQYF.

CDR3 in DNA: TGCAGTGTGAGTCAGATATTGAATGAGCAGTTCTTC. Translated, it gives CSVSQILNEQFF. J is TRBJ2-1 and V is TRBV20-1; D call uncertain. The CDR3 runs 12 residues. Trimming cost V 7 bases and J 7 bases, with 14 bases left between them. Germline CDR1 reads DFQATT; CDR2 reads SNEGSKA (reference sequence).

This clonotype was counted only a few times. The chain recombines TRBV3-1 with TRBJ2-7; TRBD2 matches at 9 bases. TRBJ2-5 explains the end of the DNA better; the J call may be wrong. Germline CDR1 reads LGHDT; CDR2 reads YNNKEL (reference sequence). This CDR3 is 15 amino acids long. CDR3 protein: CASSQGSLAGETQYF. CDR3 bases: TGTGCCAGCAGCCAAGGATCCCTAGCGGGGGAGACCCAGTACTTC.

V gene TRBV7-2 combines with J gene TRBJ2-7; the match to TRBD1 covers 7 bases. Germline V gene data show CDR1 as SGHTA and CDR2 as FQGNSA. The CDR3 is made up of 16 amino acids. Unmatched junction bases numbered 13, after V lost 7 bases and J lost 1 base. In DNA form, the CDR3 reads TGTGCCAGCACCCTTAGCGCGACAGGGTCGTCCTACGAGCAGTACTTC. Encoded protein: CASTLSATGSSYEQYF.

V is TRBV20-1 and J is TRBJ1-1; TRBD1 might be the D (5 bases). Trimming removed 5 bases from V and 0 bases from J, with 10 bases in between. Germline V CDR1 and CDR2: DFQATT, SNEGSKA (reference sequence). This CDR3 region has 13 residues. The CDR3 bases are TGCAGTGCTCCTCGGGACTTGAACACTGAAGCTTTCTTT. It codes for CSAPRDLNTEAFF.

The chain links TRBV20-1 to TRBJ2-2; D is perhaps TRBD1 (5 bases). CDR1 DFQATT and CDR2 SNEGSKA come from the germline V gene (reference sequence). V shed 4 bases and J shed 0 bases, with 6 bases lying between them. The CDR3 runs 13 residues. In DNA, the CDR3 is TGCAGTGCTACCAGGGCGAACACCGGGGAGCTGTTTTTT. Translating gives CSATRANTGELFF.

The chain employs TRBV6-5 and TRBJ2-5; the D gene is possibly TRBD2 (6 bases). The J call is doubtful: the DNA matches TRBJ2-7 better. Looked up from germline, CDR1 is MNHEY and CDR2 is SVGAGI. The CDR3 is made up of 13 amino acids. The CDR3 region has the DNA TGTGCCAGCAGAATGGAGGGAACCTACGAGCAGTACTTC. Its translation is CASRMEGTYEQYF.

The chain carries TRBV6-1 and TRBJ2-6; possible D gene TRBD2, 5 bases. CDR3 length: 17 residues. Germline CDR1 and CDR2: MNHNS and SASEGT. V lost 7 bases to trimming and J lost 0 bases, with 16 bases between them. CDR3 DNA: TGTGCCAGCAATCCTTTTGCGGGTAACTCTGGGGCCAACGTCCTGACTTTC. Translated: CASNPFAGNSGANVLTF.